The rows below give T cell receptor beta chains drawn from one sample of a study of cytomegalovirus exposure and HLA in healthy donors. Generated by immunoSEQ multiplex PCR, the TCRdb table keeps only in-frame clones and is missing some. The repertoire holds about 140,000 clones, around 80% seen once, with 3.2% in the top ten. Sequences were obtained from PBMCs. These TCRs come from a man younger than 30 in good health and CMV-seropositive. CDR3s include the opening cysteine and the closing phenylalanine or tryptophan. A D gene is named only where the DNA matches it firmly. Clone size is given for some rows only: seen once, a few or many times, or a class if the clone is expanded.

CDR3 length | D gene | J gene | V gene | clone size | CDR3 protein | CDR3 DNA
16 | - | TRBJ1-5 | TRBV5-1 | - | CASSLDPGQGNQPQHF | TGCGCCAGCAGCTTGGACCCAGGGCAGGGCAATCAGCCCCAGCATTTT
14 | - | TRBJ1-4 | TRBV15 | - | CATSREVTGEKLFF | TGTGCCACCAGCAGAGAGGTGACAGGTGAAAAACTGTTTTTT
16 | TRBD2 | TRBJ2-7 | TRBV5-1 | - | CASSLDSSGSLDEQYF | TGCGCCAGCAGCTTGGATTCTAGCGGGAGTCTCGACGAGCAGTACTTC
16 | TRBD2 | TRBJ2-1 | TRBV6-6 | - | CASSPWERGTYNEQFF | TGTGCCAGCAGCCCCTGGGAGCGGGGTACCTACAATGAGCAGTTCTTC
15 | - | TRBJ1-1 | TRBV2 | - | CASSEKGRESTEAFF | TGTGCCAGCAGTGAAAAGGGTCGGGAATCCACTGAAGCTTTCTTT
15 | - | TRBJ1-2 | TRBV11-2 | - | CASSLLTFSNYGYTF | TGTGCCAGCAGCTTACTTACATTTTCTAACTATGGCTACACCTTC
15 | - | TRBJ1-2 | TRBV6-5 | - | CASSRGRSSYYGYTF | TGTGCCAGCTCCCGAGGGCGGAGCAGCTACTATGGCTACACCTTC
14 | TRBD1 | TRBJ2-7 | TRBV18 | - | CASSPLQGGDEQYF | TGTGCCAGCTCACCATTACAGGGGGGCGACGAGCAGTACTTC
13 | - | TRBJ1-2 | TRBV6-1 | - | CASSPDTSYGYTF | TGTGCCAGCAGTCCGGACACCAGCTATGGCTACACCTTC
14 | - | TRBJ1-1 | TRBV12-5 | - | CASGLAGKNTEAFF | TGTGCTAGTGGTTTGGCCGGGAAGAACACTGAAGCTTTCTTT
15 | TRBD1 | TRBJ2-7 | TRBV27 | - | CASSLSWTGKDEQYF | TGTGCCAGCAGTTTATCGTGGACAGGGAAGGACGAGCAGTACTTC
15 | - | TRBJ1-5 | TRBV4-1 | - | CASSQEMLSNQPQHF | TGCGCCAGCAGCCAAGAAATGTTGAGTAATCAGCCCCAGCATTTT
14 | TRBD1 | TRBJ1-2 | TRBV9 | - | CASSGTGVDYGYTF | TGTGCCAGCAGCGGGACAGGGGTTGACTATGGCTACACCTTC
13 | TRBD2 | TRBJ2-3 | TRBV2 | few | CASMREETDTQYF | TGTGCCAGCATGCGGGAGGAAACCGATACGCAGTATTTT
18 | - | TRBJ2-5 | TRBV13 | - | CASSLRVGLQLYQETQYF | TGTGCCAGCAGCTTAAGGGTGGGACTCCAGCTGTACCAAGAGACCCAGTACTTC
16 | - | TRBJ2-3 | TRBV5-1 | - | CASSLVAGPSTDTQYF | TGCGCCAGCAGCTTGGTTGCGGGACCTAGCACAGATACGCAGTATTTT
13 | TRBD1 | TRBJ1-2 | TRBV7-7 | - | CASRGTGKPGYTF | TGTGCTAGCAGGGGGACAGGGAAACCTGGCTACACCTTC
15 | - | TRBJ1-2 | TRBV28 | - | CASTTGGVEFYGYTF | TGTGCCAGCACCACCGGGGGGGTAGAGTTCTATGGCTACACCTTC
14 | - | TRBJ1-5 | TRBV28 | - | CASSFGSSNQPQHF | TGTGCCAGCAGTTTTGGCAGTAGCAATCAGCCCCAGCATTTT
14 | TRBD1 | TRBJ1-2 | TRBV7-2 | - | CASREGARGDGYTF | TGTGCCAGCAGGGAGGGGGCTCGAGGGGATGGCTACACCTTC
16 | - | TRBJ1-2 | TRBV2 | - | CASSTIPPGLSYGYTF | TGTGCCAGCAGTACGATACCCCCCGGACTATCCTATGGCTACACCTTC
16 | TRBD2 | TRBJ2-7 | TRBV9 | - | CASSGPPGTSSWEQYF | TGTGCCAGCAGCGGCCCCCCAGGGACTAGCTCTTGGGAGCAGTACTTC
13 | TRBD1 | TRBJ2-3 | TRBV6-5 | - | CASSRTGWDTQYF | TGTGCCAGCAGCCGGACAGGGTGGGATACGCAGTATTTT
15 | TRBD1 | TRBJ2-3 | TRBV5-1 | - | CASTRTGGATDTQYF | TGCGCCAGCACGAGGACAGGGGGGGCCACAGATACGCAGTATTTT
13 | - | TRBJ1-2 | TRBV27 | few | CASSTRGPYGYTF | TGTGCCAGCAGTACCCGCGGGCCGTATGGCTACACCTTC
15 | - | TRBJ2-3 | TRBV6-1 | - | CASSARPAGTDTQYF | TGTGCCAGCAGTGCACGCCCCGCAGGCACAGATACGCAGTATTTT
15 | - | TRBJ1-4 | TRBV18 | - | CASSPGGSSNEKLFF | TGTGCCTCCTCCCCGGGGGGCTCGTCTAATGAAAAACTGTTTTTT
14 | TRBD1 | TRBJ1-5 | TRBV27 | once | CASTERGTDGPQHF | TGTGCCAGCACAGAACGCGGGACAGACGGGCCCCAGCATTTT
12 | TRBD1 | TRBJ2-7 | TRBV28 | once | CASFDRAYEQYF | TGTGCCAGCTTTGACAGGGCCTACGAGCAGTACTTC
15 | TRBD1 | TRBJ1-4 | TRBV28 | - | CASSHDRVLGEKLFF | TGTGCCAGCAGTCATGACAGGGTCCTAGGAGAAAAACTGTTTTTT
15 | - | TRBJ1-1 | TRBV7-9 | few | CSSTPRGLMNTEAFF | TGTTCCAGCACCCCCCGGGGGTTAATGAACACTGAAGCTTTCTTT
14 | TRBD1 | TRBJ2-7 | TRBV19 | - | CASRSDRVSTEQYF | TGTGCCAGCCGATCGGACAGGGTGTCGACCGAGCAGTACTTC
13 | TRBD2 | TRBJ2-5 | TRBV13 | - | CASSFRGVKTQYF | TGTGCCAGCAGCTTCCGGGGGGTGAAGACCCAGTACTTC
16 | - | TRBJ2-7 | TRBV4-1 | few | CASSQDRSRGFHEQYF | TGCGCCAGCAGCCAAGATAGGTCACGGGGGTTCCACGAGCAGTACTTC
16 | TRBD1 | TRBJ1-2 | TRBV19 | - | CATARQGEVFNDGYTF | TGTGCCACCGCAAGACAGGGTGAAGTTTTTAACGATGGCTACACCTTC
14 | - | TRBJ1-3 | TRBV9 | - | CASTDTSSGNTIYF | TGTGCCAGCACGGACACCTCCTCTGGAAACACCATATATTTT
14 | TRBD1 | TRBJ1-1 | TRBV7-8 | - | CASSWNRGRDEAFF | TGTGCCAGCAGTTGGAACAGGGGGCGGGATGAAGCTTTCTTT
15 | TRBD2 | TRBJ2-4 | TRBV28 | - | CASSWRGLAKNIQYF | TGTGCCAGCAGTTGGCGGGGGTTAGCCAAAAACATTCAGTACTTC
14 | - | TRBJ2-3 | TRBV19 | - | CASSMDRSTDTQYF | TGTGCCAGTAGTATGGACAGAAGCACAGATACGCAGTATTTT
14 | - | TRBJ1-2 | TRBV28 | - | CATLFSGVRYGYTF | TGTGCCACCCTGTTTTCCGGGGTGAGGTATGGCTACACCTTC
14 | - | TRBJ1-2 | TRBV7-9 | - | CASTKTGMVLGYTF | TGTGCCAGCACAAAAACAGGGATGGTTTTGGGCTACACCTTC
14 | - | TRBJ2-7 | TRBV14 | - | CASSQAGGAYEQYF | TGTGCCAGCAGCCAAGCAGGAGGGGCCTACGAGCAGTACTTC
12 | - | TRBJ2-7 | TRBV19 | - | CASSDTGTRRYF | TGTGCCAGTTCTGATACCGGGACTCGGCGGTACTTC
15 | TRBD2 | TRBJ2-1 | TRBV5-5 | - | CASSLAGGNYNEQFF | TGTGCCAGCAGCTTGGCCGGGGGGAACTACAATGAGCAGTTCTTC
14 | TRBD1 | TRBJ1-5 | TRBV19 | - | CASSTDRVNQPQHF | TGTGCCAGTAGTACCGACAGGGTGAATCAGCCCCAGCATTTT
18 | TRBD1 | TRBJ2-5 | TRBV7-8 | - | CASSSRPGTGGFRETQYF | TGTGCCAGCAGCTCACGTCCCGGGACAGGGGGATTCAGAGAGACCCAGTACTTC
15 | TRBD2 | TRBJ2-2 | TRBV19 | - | CASNTGGKNTGELFF | TGTGCCAGTAATACGGGAGGGAAGAACACCGGGGAGCTGTTTTTT
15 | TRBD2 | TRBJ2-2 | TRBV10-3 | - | CAISGTSGDTGELFF | TGTGCCATCAGTGGTACTAGCGGCGACACCGGGGAGCTGTTTTTT